This is a list of T cell receptor beta chains from one sample in a study of post-analysis software for immune sequencing data. In TCRdb, the PCR reads were re-called with MiXCR into one record per CDR3 protein. The sample lists over 700,000 distinct CDR3 sequences, 25% to 30% occurring once. The source material was blood. The receptors were gathered from a girl aged 10-17 years with multiple sclerosis. The CDR3 runs from the conserved cysteine through the conserved F or W. The D gene is left open where the match is weak. Only part of the rows carry a size: once, few, many, or a class if the clone is expanded.

clone size: few; J gene: TRBJ2-6; CDR3 length: 16; D gene: NA; V gene: TRBV6-6; CDR3 protein: CASSSDRTSGANVLTF; CDR3 DNA: TGTGCCAGCAGTTCCGACAGAACCTCTGGGGCCAACGTCCTGACTTTC
clone size: NA; J gene: TRBJ1-1; CDR3 length: 14; D gene: NA; V gene: TRBV20-1; CDR3 protein: CSPRQAETPKEAFF; CDR3 DNA: TGCAGTCCGAGACAGGCGGAGACACCCAAGGAAGCTTTCTTT
clone size: few; J gene: TRBJ2-5; CDR3 length: 15; D gene: NA; V gene: TRBV5-5; CDR3 protein: CASSSPGGSQETQYF; CDR3 DNA: TGTGCCAGCAGCTCCCCGGGCGGGTCCCAAGAGACCCAGTACTTC
clone size: NA; J gene: TRBJ2-2; CDR3 length: 14; D gene: NA; V gene: TRBV15; CDR3 protein: CATSRELITGELFF; CDR3 DNA: TGTGCCACCAGCAGAGAGTTGATCACCGGGGAGCTGTTTTTT
clone size: NA; J gene: TRBJ2-3; CDR3 length: 15; D gene: NA; V gene: TRBV5-1; CDR3 protein: CASSLGLENTDTQYF; CDR3 DNA: TGCGCCAGCAGCTTGGGGCTGGAAAACACAGATACGCAGTATTTT
clone size: many; J gene: TRBJ2-1; CDR3 length: 15; D gene: TRBD2; V gene: TRBV7-2; CDR3 protein: CASSLAASGYNEQFF; CDR3 DNA: TGTGCCAGCAGCTTAGCGGCTAGCGGCTACAATGAGCAGTTCTTC
clone size: many; J gene: TRBJ1-2; CDR3 length: 16; D gene: TRBD1; V gene: TRBV4-3; CDR3 protein: CASSQDWTGSPYGYTF; CDR3 DNA: TGCGCCAGCAGCCAAGATTGGACAGGGAGTCCCTATGGCTACACCTTC
clone size: few; J gene: TRBJ1-2; CDR3 length: 15; D gene: TRBD1; V gene: TRBV11-2; CDR3 protein: CASSIPGQGYYGYTF; CDR3 DNA: TGTGCCAGCAGCATACCGGGACAGGGTTACTATGGCTACACCTTC
clone size: many; J gene: TRBJ2-7; CDR3 length: 14; D gene: TRBD2; V gene: TRBV28; CDR3 protein: CASSFRGSSYEQYF; CDR3 DNA: TGTGCCAGCAGTTTTCGCGGGAGCTCCTACGAGCAGTACTTC
clone size: NA; J gene: TRBJ2-5; CDR3 length: 13; D gene: NA; V gene: TRBV9; CDR3 protein: CASSTGQTGTQYF; CDR3 DNA: TGTGCCAGCAGCACAGGACAGACAGGGACCCAGTACTTC
clone size: NA; J gene: TRBJ2-7; CDR3 length: 13; D gene: NA; V gene: TRBV20-1; CDR3 protein: CSATPVASYEQYF; CDR3 DNA: TGCAGTGCTACGCCCGTGGCTTCCTACGAGCAGTACTTC
clone size: NA; J gene: TRBJ1-5; CDR3 length: 14; D gene: NA; V gene: TRBV12-3/TRBV12-4; CDR3 protein: CASSLAKDISAQHF; CDR3 DNA: TGTGCCAGCAGTTTAGCGAAGGACATTTCGGCCCAGCATTTT
clone size: many; J gene: TRBJ2-5; CDR3 length: 12; D gene: NA; V gene: TRBV29-1; CDR3 protein: CSVGGGQETQYF; CDR3 DNA: TGCAGCGTTGGGGGAGGACAAGAGACCCAGTACTTC
clone size: few; J gene: TRBJ2-7; CDR3 length: 19; D gene: TRBD1; V gene: TRBV10-3; CDR3 protein: CAISESLTGGWAGSYEQYF; CDR3 DNA: TGTGCCATCAGTGAGTCGCTTACAGGGGGCTGGGCGGGTTCCTACGAGCAGTACTTC
clone size: NA; J gene: TRBJ2-3; CDR3 length: 13; D gene: NA; V gene: TRBV4-1; CDR3 protein: CASSQVSADTQYF; CDR3 DNA: TGCGCCAGCAGCCAAGTTTCCGCAGATACGCAGTATTTT
clone size: NA; J gene: TRBJ2-6; CDR3 length: 15; D gene: NA; V gene: TRBV9; CDR3 protein: CASSVSQGGANVRTF; CDR3 DNA: TGTGCCAGCAGCGTGAGCCAGGGTGGGGCCAACGTCCGGACTTTC
clone size: many; J gene: TRBJ2-3; CDR3 length: 16; D gene: TRBD2; V gene: TRBV29-1; CDR3 protein: CSVGREASPTTDTQYF; CDR3 DNA: TGCAGCGTTGGGCGGGAGGCCTCACCTACCACAGATACGCAGTATTTT
clone size: few; J gene: TRBJ2-1; CDR3 length: 16; D gene: TRBD1; V gene: TRBV5-5; CDR3 protein: CASSLRGQAAYNEQFF; CDR3 DNA: TGTGCCAGCAGCTTAAGAGGACAGGCCGCCTACAATGAGCAGTTCTTC
clone size: NA; J gene: TRBJ2-1; CDR3 length: 15; D gene: TRBD1; V gene: TRBV28; CDR3 protein: CASSSGTDEYNEQFF; CDR3 DNA: TGTGCCAGCAGTTCCGGGACAGATGAGTACAATGAGCAGTTCTTC
clone size: NA; J gene: TRBJ2-3; CDR3 length: 11; D gene: NA; V gene: TRBV4-1; CDR3 protein: CASSQDGTQYF; CDR3 DNA: TGCGCCAGCAGCCAAGACGGGACGCAGTATTTT
clone size: few; J gene: TRBJ2-1; CDR3 length: 15; D gene: TRBD1; V gene: TRBV12-5; CDR3 protein: CASATGTATYNEQFF; CDR3 DNA: TGTGCTAGTGCCACCGGGACAGCCACCTACAATGAGCAGTTCTTC
clone size: few; J gene: TRBJ1-5; CDR3 length: 12; D gene: NA; V gene: TRBV20-1; CDR3 protein: CSATRGVQPQHF; CDR3 DNA: TGCAGTGCTACTAGGGGAGTTCAGCCCCAGCATTTT
clone size: NA; J gene: TRBJ2-3; CDR3 length: 14; D gene: NA; V gene: TRBV6-6; CDR3 protein: CATQGSRSTDTQYF; CDR3 DNA: TGTGCCACCCAAGGGTCCCGGAGCACAGATACGCAGTATTTT
clone size: many; J gene: TRBJ2-6; CDR3 length: 14; D gene: NA; V gene: TRBV20-1; CDR3 protein: CSASRAPADRVLTF; CDR3 DNA: TGCAGTGCTAGTAGGGCCCCGGCCGACCGGGTCCTGACTTTC
clone size: few; J gene: TRBJ2-7; CDR3 length: 14; D gene: NA; V gene: TRBV6-5; CDR3 protein: CASSYSRLAYEQYF; CDR3 DNA: TGTGCCAGCAGTTACTCGAGGCTGGCCTACGAGCAGTACTTC
clone size: NA; J gene: TRBJ2-7; CDR3 length: 15; D gene: TRBD2; V gene: TRBV5-1; CDR3 protein: CASSLGLAGEDEQYF; CDR3 DNA: TGCGCCAGCAGCTTGGGACTAGCGGGAGAAGACGAGCAGTACTTC
clone size: few; J gene: TRBJ2-7; CDR3 length: 14; D gene: NA; V gene: TRBV20-1; CDR3 protein: CSARDDRVPYEQYF; CDR3 DNA: TGCAGTGCTAGAGATGACCGCGTTCCCTACGAGCAGTACTTC
clone size: once; J gene: TRBJ1-2; CDR3 length: 15; D gene: TRBD1; V gene: TRBV7-9; CDR3 protein: CASSGPGQGDYGYTF; CDR3 DNA: TGTGCCAGCAGCGGACCGGGACAGGGGGACTATGGCTACACCTTC
clone size: NA; J gene: TRBJ2-1; CDR3 length: 18; D gene: TRBD2; V gene: TRBV7-2; CDR3 protein: CASSLSGGRPGDYNEQFF; CDR3 DNA: TGTGCCAGCAGCTTATCGGGGGGGCGCCCCGGGGACTACAATGAGCAGTTCTTC
clone size: few; J gene: TRBJ2-1; CDR3 length: 11; D gene: NA; V gene: TRBV20-1; CDR3 protein: CSVGPYNEQFF; CDR3 DNA: TGCAGTGTTGGACCGTACAATGAGCAGTTCTTC
clone size: NA; J gene: TRBJ1-6; CDR3 length: 15; D gene: TRBD1; V gene: TRBV2; CDR3 protein: CASIGGTGRNSPLHF; CDR3 DNA: TGTGCCAGCATAGGGGGGACAGGGCGAAATTCACCCCTCCACTTT
clone size: NA; J gene: TRBJ2-7; CDR3 length: 14; D gene: TRBD2; V gene: TRBV7-2; CDR3 protein: CASSLGGSVYERYF; CDR3 DNA: TGTGCCAGCAGCTTGGGCGGGAGTGTCTACGAGCGGTACTTC
clone size: few; J gene: TRBJ1-4; CDR3 length: 12; D gene: NA; V gene: TRBV20-1; CDR3 protein: CSGRRGDEKLFF; CDR3 DNA: TGCAGTGGTAGGAGGGGGGATGAAAAACTGTTTTTT
clone size: few; J gene: TRBJ1-5; CDR3 length: 14; D gene: NA; V gene: TRBV15; CDR3 protein: CATSRDLGNQPQHF; CDR3 DNA: TGTGCCACCAGCAGAGATTTGGGAAATCAGCCCCAGCATTTT
clone size: few; J gene: TRBJ2-5; CDR3 length: 13; D gene: TRBD1; V gene: TRBV27; CDR3 protein: CASSGQGEQTQYF; CDR3 DNA: TGTGCCAGCAGTGGACAGGGGGAACAGACCCAGTACTTC
clone size: few; J gene: TRBJ2-5; CDR3 length: 15; D gene: TRBD2; V gene: TRBV20-1; CDR3 protein: CSASPLAGDRETQYF; CDR3 DNA: TGCAGTGCTAGCCCACTAGCGGGAGATAGGGAGACCCAGTACTTC
clone size: NA; J gene: TRBJ2-7; CDR3 length: 16; D gene: TRBD2; V gene: TRBV7-9; CDR3 protein: CASSATSGRDVYEQYF; CDR3 DNA: TGTGCCAGCAGCGCAACTAGCGGGAGGGACGTCTACGAGCAGTACTTC
clone size: few; J gene: TRBJ2-1; CDR3 length: 14; D gene: NA; V gene: TRBV20-1; CDR3 protein: CSARWQRTYNEQFF; CDR3 DNA: TGCAGTGCTAGATGGCAGCGCACCTACAATGAGCAGTTCTTC
clone size: NA; J gene: TRBJ2-7; CDR3 length: 14; D gene: NA; V gene: TRBV14; CDR3 protein: CASSQGQGGYEQYF; CDR3 DNA: TGTGCCAGCAGCCAAGGCCAGGGGGGTTACGAGCAGTACTTC
clone size: many; J gene: TRBJ2-7; CDR3 length: 13; D gene: NA; V gene: TRBV6-5; CDR3 protein: CASSFGLSYEQYF; CDR3 DNA: TGTGCCAGCAGTTTCGGACTCTCCTACGAGCAGTACTTC
clone size: NA; J gene: TRBJ2-1; CDR3 length: 14; D gene: NA; V gene: TRBV6-6; CDR3 protein: CASSSPALRAEQFF; CDR3 DNA: TGTGCCAGCAGTTCCCCCGCCCTTCGGGCTGAGCAATTCTTC
clone size: few; J gene: TRBJ2-7; CDR3 length: 13; D gene: NA; V gene: TRBV20-1; CDR3 protein: CSAIRTDPYEQYF; CDR3 DNA: TGCAGTGCTATTAGGACCGACCCCTACGAGCAGTACTTC
clone size: few; J gene: TRBJ1-2; CDR3 length: 13; D gene: TRBD1; V gene: TRBV7-9; CDR3 protein: CATSPGQEIPYTF; CDR3 DNA: TGTGCCACCTCACCCGGACAGGAGATTCCCTACACCTTC
clone size: few; J gene: TRBJ2-7; CDR3 length: 16; D gene: TRBD2; V gene: TRBV7-2; CDR3 protein: CASSRSGGVVSYEQYF; CDR3 DNA: TGTGCCAGCAGCCGGAGCGGGGGGGTGGTCTCCTACGAGCAGTACTTC
clone size: few; J gene: TRBJ2-7; CDR3 length: 13; D gene: NA; V gene: TRBV10-3; CDR3 protein: CAISEHGPSEQYF; CDR3 DNA: TGTGCCATCAGTGAACATGGACCTTCCGAGCAGTACTTC
clone size: few; J gene: TRBJ2-1; CDR3 length: 12; D gene: NA; V gene: TRBV20-1; CDR3 protein: CSADLSGNEQFF; CDR3 DNA: TGCAGTGCTGATTTGTCGGGGAATGAGCAGTTCTTC
clone size: NA; J gene: TRBJ2-1; CDR3 length: 13; D gene: TRBD2; V gene: TRBV27; CDR3 protein: CASKAGVYNEQFF; CDR3 DNA: TGTGCCAGCAAAGCGGGAGTTTACAATGAGCAGTTCTTC
clone size: few; J gene: TRBJ1-1; CDR3 length: 14; D gene: NA; V gene: TRBV20-1; CDR3 protein: CSARDKGGVTEAFF; CDR3 DNA: TGCAGTGCTAGAGATAAGGGAGGGGTCACTGAAGCTTTCTTT
clone size: NA; J gene: TRBJ1-2; CDR3 length: 13; D gene: NA; V gene: TRBV18; CDR3 protein: CVSSPPGGYGYTF; CDR3 DNA: TGTGTCAGCTCACCACCCGGGGGTTATGGCTACACCTTC
clone size: NA; J gene: TRBJ1-1; CDR3 length: 13; D gene: NA; V gene: TRBV2; CDR3 protein: CAGKTERNTEAFF; CDR3 DNA: TGTGCCGGTAAGACAGAGCGAAACACTGAAGCTTTCTTT
clone size: few; J gene: TRBJ2-6; CDR3 length: 15; D gene: NA; V gene: TRBV27; CDR3 protein: CASTGSGSGANVLTF; CDR3 DNA: TGTGCCAGCACCGGGAGTGGCTCTGGGGCCAACGTCCTGACTTTC
clone size: NA; J gene: TRBJ2-1; CDR3 length: 15; D gene: NA; V gene: TRBV16; CDR3 protein: CASSRGFGGLNEQFF; CDR3 DNA: TGTGCCAGCAGCCGAGGTTTCGGGGGGCTAAATGAGCAGTTCTTC
clone size: many; J gene: TRBJ2-7; CDR3 length: 14; D gene: TRBD1; V gene: TRBV20-1; CDR3 protein: CSASGTGNSYEQYF; CDR3 DNA: TGCAGTGCGAGTGGGACAGGCAACTCCTACGAGCAGTACTTC
clone size: few; J gene: TRBJ2-5; CDR3 length: 14; D gene: NA; V gene: TRBV10-3; CDR3 protein: CAISARGATETQYF; CDR3 DNA: TGTGCCATCAGTGCCAGGGGCGCGACCGAGACCCAGTACTTC